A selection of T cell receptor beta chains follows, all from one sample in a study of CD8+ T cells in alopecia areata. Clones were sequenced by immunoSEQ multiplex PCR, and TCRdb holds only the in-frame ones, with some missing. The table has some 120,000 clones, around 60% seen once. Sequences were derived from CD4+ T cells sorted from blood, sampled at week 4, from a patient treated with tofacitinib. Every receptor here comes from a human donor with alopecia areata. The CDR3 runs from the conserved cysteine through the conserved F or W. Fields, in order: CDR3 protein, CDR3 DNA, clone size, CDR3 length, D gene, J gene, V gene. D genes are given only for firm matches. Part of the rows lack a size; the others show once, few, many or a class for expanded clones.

CDR3aa: CSVEDLARPRETQYF; CDR3nt: TGCAGCGTTGAAGATCTAGCGAGACCGCGGGAGACCCAGTACTTC; abundance: few; len: 15; d_gene: -; j_gene: TRBJ2-5; v_gene: TRBV29-1
CDR3aa: CASSSALAKNIQYF; CDR3nt: TGTGCCAGCAGCTCCGCCCTAGCCAAAAACATTCAGTACTTC; abundance: few; len: 14; d_gene: -; j_gene: TRBJ2-4; v_gene: TRBV7-2
CDR3aa: CSVEVGGTYEQYF; CDR3nt: TGCAGCGTTGAAGTAGGAGGGACCTACGAGCAGTACTTC; abundance: few; len: 13; d_gene: -; j_gene: TRBJ2-7; v_gene: TRBV29-1
CDR3aa: CASSPPGQTRVGGYTF; CDR3nt: TGTGCCAGTAGTCCGCCGGGACAGACCAGGGTTGGTGGCTACACCTTC; abundance: many; len: 16; d_gene: TRBD1; j_gene: TRBJ1-2; v_gene: TRBV19
CDR3aa: CASRRDLQETQYF; CDR3nt: TGTGCCAGCAGAAGAGACCTCCAAGAGACCCAGTACTTC; abundance: -; len: 13; d_gene: -; j_gene: TRBJ2-5; v_gene: TRBV6-6
CDR3aa: CSARAEGPQHF; CDR3nt: TGCAGTGCTAGGGCGGAGGGGCCCCAGCATTTT; abundance: few; len: 11; d_gene: -; j_gene: TRBJ1-5; v_gene: TRBV20-1
CDR3aa: CAKTGDPSGANVLTF; CDR3nt: TGTGCCAAAACGGGGGACCCATCTGGGGCCAACGTCCTGACTTTC; abundance: -; len: 15; d_gene: -; j_gene: TRBJ2-6; v_gene: TRBV30
CDR3aa: CASSFTSGATGELFF; CDR3nt: TGTGCCAGCAGTTTCACTAGCGGGGCCACCGGGGAGCTGTTTTTT; abundance: -; len: 15; d_gene: TRBD2; j_gene: TRBJ2-2; v_gene: TRBV6-5
CDR3aa: CASSRAVQSSYEQYF; CDR3nt: TGTGCCAGCAGTCGAGCGGTACAAAGCTCCTACGAGCAGTACTTC; abundance: -; len: 15; d_gene: -; j_gene: TRBJ2-7; v_gene: TRBV27
CDR3aa: CASRIGQGPYTF; CDR3nt: TGTGCCAGCAGGATCGGACAGGGGCCCTACACCTTC; abundance: -; len: 12; d_gene: TRBD1; j_gene: TRBJ1-2; v_gene: TRBV6-5
CDR3aa: CASSLKVAISADTQYF; CDR3nt: TGTGCCAGCTCACTCAAGGTAGCAATCTCGGCAGATACGCAGTATTTT; abundance: few; len: 16; d_gene: -; j_gene: TRBJ2-3; v_gene: TRBV18
CDR3aa: CASKPDRVYEQYF; CDR3nt: TGTGCCAGCAAGCCGGACAGGGTCTACGAGCAGTACTTC; abundance: -; len: 13; d_gene: TRBD1; j_gene: TRBJ2-7; v_gene: TRBV2
CDR3aa: CASSPGAADTQYF; CDR3nt: TGTGCCAGCAGTCCAGGGGCGGCAGATACGCAGTATTTT; abundance: -; len: 13; d_gene: -; j_gene: TRBJ2-3; v_gene: TRBV6-5
CDR3aa: CASSIGLAVYNEQFF; CDR3nt: TGTGCCAGTAGTATAGGACTAGCGGTATACAATGAGCAGTTCTTC; abundance: -; len: 15; d_gene: TRBD2; j_gene: TRBJ2-1; v_gene: TRBV19
CDR3aa: CSVPHWTSGRGYIQYF; CDR3nt: TGCAGCGTTCCCCACTGGACTAGCGGGAGAGGTTACATTCAGTACTTC; abundance: -; len: 16; d_gene: TRBD2; j_gene: TRBJ2-4; v_gene: TRBV29-1
CDR3aa: CSVEDELSYWLFF; CDR3nt: TGCAGCGTTGAAGATGAACTTAGTTACTGGCTGTTTTTT; abundance: -; len: 13; d_gene: -; j_gene: TRBJ1-4; v_gene: TRBV29-1
CDR3aa: CASSSTGTDTQYF; CDR3nt: TGTGCCAGCAGCTCAACAGGGACAGATACGCAGTATTTT; abundance: -; len: 13; d_gene: -; j_gene: TRBJ2-3; v_gene: TRBV7-9
CDR3aa: CAISEFIGEQYF; CDR3nt: TGTGCCATCAGTGAGTTCATTGGGGAGCAGTACTTC; abundance: once; len: 12; d_gene: -; j_gene: TRBJ2-7; v_gene: TRBV10-3
CDR3aa: CSVAAGGPEAFF; CDR3nt: TGCAGCGTTGCCGCGGGGGGACCTGAAGCTTTCTTT; abundance: -; len: 12; d_gene: -; j_gene: TRBJ1-1; v_gene: TRBV29-1
CDR3aa: CASSLGVSPLHF; CDR3nt: TGTGCCAGCAGCTTAGGGGTCTCACCCCTCCACTTT; abundance: -; len: 12; d_gene: -; j_gene: TRBJ1-6; v_gene: TRBV7-9
CDR3aa: CASSPIARLAGGPYEQFF; CDR3nt: TGTGCCAGCAGCCCTATCGCCCGACTAGCGGGAGGGCCTTATGAGCAGTTCTTC; abundance: few; len: 18; d_gene: TRBD2; j_gene: TRBJ2-1; v_gene: TRBV11-2
CDR3aa: CSVGRLAGGRNEQFF; CDR3nt: TGCAGCGTTGGTAGACTAGCGGGGGGACGAAATGAGCAGTTCTTC; abundance: -; len: 15; d_gene: TRBD2; j_gene: TRBJ2-1; v_gene: TRBV29-1
CDR3aa: CASSAYRGDSPLHF; CDR3nt: TGTGCCAGCAGCGCCTACAGGGGAGATTCACCCCTCCACTTT; abundance: -; len: 14; d_gene: TRBD1; j_gene: TRBJ1-6; v_gene: TRBV9
CDR3aa: CASSSGGPNTGELFF; CDR3nt: TGTGCCAGTTCCTCGGGGGGCCCGAACACCGGGGAGCTGTTTTTT; abundance: -; len: 15; d_gene: -; j_gene: TRBJ2-2; v_gene: TRBV2
CDR3aa: CASSLELNTEAFF; CDR3nt: TGCGCCAGCAGCTTAGAACTGAACACTGAAGCTTTCTTT; abundance: -; len: 13; d_gene: -; j_gene: TRBJ1-1; v_gene: TRBV5-1
CDR3aa: CASSVGASGSYEQFF; CDR3nt: TGTGCCAGCAGCGTGGGGGCTAGCGGGAGCTATGAGCAGTTCTTC; abundance: -; len: 15; d_gene: TRBD2; j_gene: TRBJ2-1; v_gene: TRBV9
CDR3aa: CASGQGSGNTIYF; CDR3nt: TGTGCCAGCGGACAGGGCTCTGGAAACACCATATATTTT; abundance: few; len: 13; d_gene: TRBD1; j_gene: TRBJ1-3; v_gene: TRBV7-9
CDR3aa: CASSSYSARSDEQYF; CDR3nt: TGTGCCAGCAGCTCCTATTCGGCCAGGAGCGACGAGCAGTACTTC; abundance: few; len: 15; d_gene: -; j_gene: TRBJ2-7; v_gene: TRBV7-2
CDR3aa: CASREREGTDTQYF; CDR3nt: TGTGCCAGCAGGGAGCGGGAGGGCACAGATACGCAGTATTTT; abundance: few; len: 14; d_gene: TRBD2; j_gene: TRBJ2-3; v_gene: TRBV6-6
CDR3aa: CATSGKLAGTDTQYF; CDR3nt: TGTGCCACCAGCGGAAAACTAGCGGGCACAGATACGCAGTATTTT; abundance: few; len: 15; d_gene: TRBD2; j_gene: TRBJ2-3; v_gene: TRBV15
CDR3aa: CSDRDTKHRDYGYTF; CDR3nt: TGCAGCGACCGGGACACCAAACACCGGGACTATGGCTACACCTTC; abundance: -; len: 15; d_gene: -; j_gene: TRBJ1-2; v_gene: TRBV29-1
CDR3aa: CASSPDSRSGNTIYF; CDR3nt: TGTGCCAGCAGCCCGGACAGCCGTTCTGGAAACACCATATATTTT; abundance: -; len: 15; d_gene: -; j_gene: TRBJ1-3; v_gene: TRBV7-9